Shown below are 18 T cell receptor beta chains from a single sample sequenced in a study of blood T cell repertoires in COVID-19 (dated by TCRdb to between 2020 and 2021). Preparation of the library involved the immunoSEQ multiplex PCR assay. The immuneACCESS repertoire file appears here via TCRdb, limited to in-frame rearrangements. These files lack a portion of the clones; in checked studies, under half of the deficit traces to unresolved V genes, and the cause of the others is not known. The sample table holds 110,000 to 150,000 clones, of which 88% were seen once. The ten largest clonotypes hold about 10% of the sample. Sequenced sample: peripheral blood. These receptors originate from a man in his forties or fifties with active or convalescent COVID-19.

This sequence joins TRBV5-1 and TRBJ2-2; a weak D match, TRBD1 (5 bases). The V gene lost 6 bases and the J gene lost 4 bases, with 16 bases spanning the gap. The CDR3 length is 15 residues. From germline, CDR1 is SGHRS and CDR2 YFSETQ. The CDR3 DNA reads TGCGCCAGCATCCTGACAGAACCGGGCACCGGGGAGCTGTTTTTT. This translates into CASILTEPGTGELFF.

This rearrangement joins TRBV9 to TRBJ2-2, with 8 bases fitting TRBD2. Germline V lookup: CDR1 SGDLS, CDR2 YYNGEE. Trimming cost V 1 base and J 7 bases; bases outside gene matches: 3. The CDR3 sequence is 14 residues long. The CDR3 sequence: CASSVQREHGELFF. The CDR3 nucleotides read TGTGCCAGCAGCGTACAGCGGGAGCACGGGGAGCTGTTTTTT.

The V and J genes are TRBV9 and TRBJ2-2; TRBD2 matches 12 bases. This CDR3 spans 16 amino acids. J lost 3 bases, V lost 3 bases, and 3 bases had no gene match. CDR1 is SGDLS and CDR2 is YYNGEE in the germline V gene. CDR3 DNA: TGTGCCAGCAGCGGCGGACTAGCGGGATACACCGGGGAGCTGTTTTTT. It encodes CASSGGLAGYTGELFF.

The chain joins TRBV11-3 to TRBJ2-2, with D possibly TRBD1 on 5 matching bases. The CDR3 contains 14 residues. CDR1 is SGHNT, CDR2 YENEEA, per germline. The ends were cut back, 5 bases at V and 4 bases at J, with 11 bases in the middle. CDR3 sequence reads: CASSDRQSTGELFF. CDR3 DNA: TGTGCCAGCAGCGACAGACAGTCCACCGGGGAGCTGTTTTTT.

The chain recombines TRBV5-1 with TRBJ2-5, with D possibly matching TRBD2 (5 bases). Germline CDR1 reads SGHRS; CDR2 reads YFSETQ. V lost 8 bases and J lost 7, with 12 bases in between. This CDR3 spans 11 amino acids. The CDR3 loop is CASRKEATQYF. In nucleotides, the CDR3 is TGCGCCAGTAGAAAGGAGGCGACCCAGTACTTC. Complete variable domain (other parts from reference TRBV5-1 and TRBJ2-5): KAGVTQTPRYLIKTRGQQVTLSCSPISGHRSVSWYQQTPGQGLQFLFEYFSETQRNKGNFPGRFSGRQFSNSRSEMNVSTLELGDSALYLCASRKEATQYFGPGTRLLVL.

This clone was seen only once. The CDR3 nucleotides are TGTGCCAGCTCACCACAAAGGGGGGAGACCCAGTACTTC. It codes for CASSPQRGETQYF. This sequence joins TRBV18 and TRBJ2-5, with D possibly matching TRBD1 (6 bases). Trimming removed 1 base from V and 5 bases from J, with 8 bases in between. Germline-derived CDR1 and CDR2 are KGHSH and LQKENI. The CDR3 has 13 amino acids. The variable domain in full, completed from reference TRBV18 and TRBJ2-5, reads NAGVMQNPRHLVRRRGQEARLRCSPMKGHSHVYWYRQLPEEGLKFMVYLQKENIIDESGMPKERFSAEFPKEGPSILRIQQVVRGDSAAYFCASSPQRGETQYFGPGTRLLVL.

The chain uses TRBV28 and TRBJ2-3; D possibly corresponds to TRBD2 (5 bases). The germline V gene encodes CDR1 MDHEN and CDR2 SYDVKM. The CDR3 contains 15 residues. V dropped 7 bases and J dropped 7 bases, with 21 bases sitting between them. CDR3 region: CASKYSPPRGYTQYF. Written as DNA, the CDR3 is TGTGCCAGCAAGTACTCCCCGCCACGCGGGTATACGCAGTATTTT.

The chain links TRBV2 to TRBJ2-5, with D possibly matching TRBD1 (6 bases). The V and J ends lost 11 bases and 6 bases respectively, with 19 bases between them. The CDR3 has 13 amino acids. Germline-derived CDR1 and CDR2 are SNHLY and FYNNEI. The CDR3 DNA follows: TGTGCCGGGTCGTCAGGGGTCGGGCAGACCCAGTACTTC. Translation gives CAGSSGVGQTQYF.

The chain links TRBV7-6 to TRBJ2-7; 10 bases map to TRBD2. Losses at the gene ends were 3 bases for V and 7 bases for J; bases not matched to a gene: 6. CDR3 length: 14 amino acids. Germline assignment: CDR1 SGHVS and CDR2 FNYEAQ. CDR3 residues: CASSLLAGVREQYF. The CDR3 region has the DNA TGTGCCAGCAGCTTGCTAGCGGGAGTGAGAGAGCAGTACTTC.

The rearrangement uses TRBV7-6 and TRBJ2-2; D unresolved. Germline-derived CDR1 and CDR2 are SGHVS and FNYEAQ. This CDR3 is built from 16 residues. V was shortened by 4 bases and J by 3 bases, with 15 bases between the two germline ends. The CDR3 DNA follows: TGTGCCAGCAGCTCGCAAACCCCGGGTTACACCGGGGAGCTGTTTTTT. Translation gives CASSSQTPGYTGELFF.

The rearrangement joins TRBV30 to TRBJ2-7; a possible D gene is TRBD1 (6 bases). CDR3 size: 14 residues. With 6 bases removed from V and 2 bases from J, the gap between germline ends came to 17 bases. CDR1 and CDR2 (germline): GTSNPN, SVGIG (reference sequence). Here the CDR3 reads CACPRGGSPYEQYF. In DNA, the CDR3 is TGTGCCTGTCCCCGTGGGGGCTCCCCCTACGAGCAGTACTTC.

The V gene is TRBV9, the J gene TRBJ1-1; perhaps TRBD1 as D (6 bases). Germline assignment: CDR1 SGDLS and CDR2 YYNGEE. The V end lost 4 bases, the J end lost 8 bases, and 18 bases lay between the germline ends. This CDR3 has 14 amino acids. The CDR3 DNA reads TGTGCCAGCAGCCTCCTGGGACATGAGGGGGAAGCTTTCTTT. This sequence encodes CASSLLGHEGEAFF.

The chain joins TRBV19 to TRBJ1-2; TRBD1 might be the D (6 bases). V was shortened by 3 bases and J by 0 bases, with 11 bases between the two germline ends. The CDR3 spans 15 residues. Germline values: CDR1 LNHDA, CDR2 SQIVND (reference sequence). The CDR3 nucleotides are TGTGCCAGTAGTATTGGACAGATATCTAACTATGGCTACACCTTC. Protein: CASSIGQISNYGYTF.

V and J are TRBV19 and TRBJ1-2; D not resolved. This CDR3 has 13 residues. Germline V gives CDR1 LNHDA, CDR2 SQIVND (reference sequence). V was trimmed by 8 bases and J by 3 bases, leaving 13 bases between them. In nucleotides, the CDR3 is TGTGCCAGTGGGAGGCAACTAGACTATGGCTACACCTTC. It is translated as CASGRQLDYGYTF.

The V gene is TRBV7-8, the J gene TRBJ2-1; 10 nucleotides align to TRBD2. Unmatched junction bases numbered 10, after V lost 1 base and J lost 10 bases. CDR3 length equals 16 residues. Germline loops: CDR1 SGHVS, CDR2 FQNEAQ. The CDR3: CASSLVSGLASNEQFF. The CDR3 DNA reads as TGTGCCAGCAGCTTAGTGTCGGGACTAGCGAGCAACGAGCAGTTCTTC.

The V call is TRBV2, the J call TRBJ2-7, with D perhaps TRBD1 (6 bases). The ends were cut back, 7 bases at V and 3 bases at J, with 16 bases in the middle. The germline CDR1 and CDR2 sequences are SNHLY and FYNNEI. CDR3 length: 14 residues. Here the CDR3 reads CASKRDTGFYEQYF. The CDR3 coding sequence is TGTGCCAGCAAGAGGGACACGGGATTCTACGAGCAGTACTTC.

This chain connects TRBV6-5 to TRBJ1-2, with 9 bases aligning to TRBD1. Germline V gives CDR1 MNHEY, CDR2 SVGAGI. The CDR3 totals 15 residues. The V gene end was trimmed by 9 bases and the J gene end by 6 bases; junction bases not matched to a gene: 14. The CDR3 here is CASSRDRVTWDGYTF. CDR3 nucleotide sequence: TGTGCCAGTTCCCGGGACAGGGTGACGTGGGATGGCTACACCTTC.

This chain joins TRBV28 and TRBJ2-1; 9 bases line up with TRBD2. The CDR3 length is 15 residues. With V trimmed by 4 bases and J by 8 bases, 9 bases remained unmatched. Germline V gene lookup returns CDR1 MDHEN and CDR2 SYDVKM. CDR3 loop: CASSSRGSGSHEQFF. CDR3 sequence (DNA): TGTGCCAGCAGTTCCCGGGGTAGCGGGAGTCATGAGCAGTTCTTC.